Below, 6 T cell receptor beta chains from the same sample are listed, as sequenced in a study of metastatic and nonmetastatic thyroid tumors. The entire patient cohort was treatment-naive prior to thyroid surgery. TCRdb reanalyzed the PCR reads via MiXCR. This sample has around 20,000 clones, with around 16% found just once. The sample was tumor tissue. The receptors were gathered from a female donor with papillary thyroid cancer or a benign thyroid nodule (not recorded which). Some clones in this sample may be carry-over from other donors' samples.

The genes are TRBV5-5 and TRBJ1-2, with 9 positions matching TRBD1. Germline CDR1 and CDR2: SGHKS and YYEKEE (reference sequence). Trimming cost V 0 bases and J 11 bases; bases outside gene matches: 14. This CDR3 is built from 16 residues. The CDR3 DNA reads TGTGCCAGCAGCTTGGCCGTAACAGGGGGCGCCGGGTGGTACACCTTC. Translation: CASSLAVTGGAGWYTF.

This clone has a count of ten or more. This chain connects TRBV29-1 to TRBJ2-1, with D perhaps matching TRBD2 (5 bases). Trimming shortened V by 5 bases and J by 0 bases, and 11 bases separated the two germline ends. Per germline, CDR1 SQVTM and CDR2 ANQGSEA. This CDR3 is 14 amino acids long. This chain's CDR3 is CSVRGGSSYNEQFF. CDR3 DNA sequence: TGCAGCGTTCGTGGAGGCAGCTCCTACAATGAGCAGTTCTTC.

This clone occurred many times. The chain recombines TRBV11-2 with TRBJ2-1, with 7 bases matching TRBD1. Germline CDR1 is SGHAT and CDR2 is FQNNGV. The junction had 5 bases not matched to a gene; V was cut back by 1 base and J by 2 bases. CDR3 size: 16 residues. The CDR3 DNA reads as TGTGCCAGCAGCTTAGTTAGGGGACAGCCCTACAATGAGCAGTTCTTC. Its protein is CASSLVRGQPYNEQFF.

This clone ranks as medium-sized. The chain is built from TRBV28 and TRBJ2-7; no firm D call. The V end was cut by 8 bases, the J end by 1 base, with 12 bases between. The germline gives CDR1 MDHEN, CDR2 SYDVKM. CDR3 length: 13 amino acids. The CDR3 region has the DNA TGTGCCAGCTTCCCGACTCCATCCTACGAGCAGTACTTC. It yields the protein CASFPTPSYEQYF.

This clone appeared many times. V gene TRBV29-1 combines with J gene TRBJ1-1, with a tentative D call TRBD1 (6 bases). V lost 6 bases and J lost 3, with 11 bases in between. Germline lookup yields CDR1 SQVTM and CDR2 ANQGSEA. This CDR3 is 12 amino acids long. CDR3 DNA: TGCAGCGTCTTGACAGGTTACACTGAAGCTTTCTTT. It is translated as CSVLTGYTEAFF.

This chain uses TRBV27 with TRBJ2-7; 7 bases agree with TRBD1. The trim removed 2 bases at V and 3 bases at J, leaving 4 bases unmatched. Germline V gives CDR1 MNHEY, CDR2 SMNVEV (reference sequence). The CDR3 spans 14 residues. This CDR3 reads CASSLDQGVYEQYF. CDR3 nucleotide sequence: TGTGCCAGCAGTTTAGATCAGGGGGTCTACGAGCAGTACTTC.